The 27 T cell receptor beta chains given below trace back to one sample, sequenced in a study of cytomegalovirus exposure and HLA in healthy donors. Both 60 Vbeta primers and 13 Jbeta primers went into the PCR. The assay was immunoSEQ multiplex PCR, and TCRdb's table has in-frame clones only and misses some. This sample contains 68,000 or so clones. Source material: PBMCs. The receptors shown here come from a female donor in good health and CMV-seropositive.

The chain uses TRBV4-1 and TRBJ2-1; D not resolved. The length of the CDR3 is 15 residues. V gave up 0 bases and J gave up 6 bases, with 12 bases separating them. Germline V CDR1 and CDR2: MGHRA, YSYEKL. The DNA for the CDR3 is TGCGCCAGCAGCCAAGATCTATCGGTACGCAATGAGCAGTTCTTC. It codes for CASSQDLSVRNEQFF.

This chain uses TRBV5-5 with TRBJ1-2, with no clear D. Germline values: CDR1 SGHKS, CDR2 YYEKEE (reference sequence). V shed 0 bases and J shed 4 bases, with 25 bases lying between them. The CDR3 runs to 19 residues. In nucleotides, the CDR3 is TGTGCCAGCAGCTTGGCTGAGAACCTGAGGGCGGCGGAGGGCTATGGCTACACCTTC. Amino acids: CASSLAENLRAAEGYGYTF. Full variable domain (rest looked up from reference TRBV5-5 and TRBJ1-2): DAGVTQSPTHLIKTRGQQVTLRCSPISGHKSVSWYQQVLGQGPQFIFQYYEKEERGRGNFPDRFSARQFPNYSSELNVNALLLGDSALYLCASSLAENLRAAEGYGYTFGSGTRLTVV.

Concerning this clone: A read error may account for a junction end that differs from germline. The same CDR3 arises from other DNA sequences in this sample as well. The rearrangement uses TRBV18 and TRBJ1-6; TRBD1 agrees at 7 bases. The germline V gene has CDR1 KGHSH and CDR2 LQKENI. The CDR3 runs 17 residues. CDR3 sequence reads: CASSLQQGSSYNSPLHF. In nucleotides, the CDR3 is TGTGCCAGCTCACTCCAACAGGGGTCCTCCTATAATTCGCCCCTCCACTTT.

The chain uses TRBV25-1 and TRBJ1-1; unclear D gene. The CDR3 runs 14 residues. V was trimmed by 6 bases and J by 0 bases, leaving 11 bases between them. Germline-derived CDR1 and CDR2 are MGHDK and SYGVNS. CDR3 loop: CASSYGQMNTEAFF. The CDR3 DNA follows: TGTGCCAGCAGCTATGGGCAGATGAACACTGAAGCTTTCTTT.

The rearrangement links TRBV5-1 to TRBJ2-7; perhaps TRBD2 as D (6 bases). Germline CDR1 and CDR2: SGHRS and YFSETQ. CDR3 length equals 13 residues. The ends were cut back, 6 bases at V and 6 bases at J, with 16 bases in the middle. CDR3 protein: CASTWGGIGEQYF. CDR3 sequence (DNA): TGCGCCAGCACTTGGGGCGGGATAGGCGAGCAGTACTTC.

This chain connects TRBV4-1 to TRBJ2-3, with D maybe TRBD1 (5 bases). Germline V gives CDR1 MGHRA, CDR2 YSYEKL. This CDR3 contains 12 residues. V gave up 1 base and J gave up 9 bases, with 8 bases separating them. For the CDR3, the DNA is TGCGCCAGCAGCCAAGTTAAGGGGACGCAGTATTTT. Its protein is CASSQVKGTQYF.

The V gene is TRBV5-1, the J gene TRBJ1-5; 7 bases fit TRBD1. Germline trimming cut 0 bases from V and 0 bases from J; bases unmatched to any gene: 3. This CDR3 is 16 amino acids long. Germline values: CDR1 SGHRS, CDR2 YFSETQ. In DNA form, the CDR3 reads TGCGCCAGCAGCTTGGGCGGGACAGCTAGCAATCAGCCCCAGCATTTT. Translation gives CASSLGGTASNQPQHF.

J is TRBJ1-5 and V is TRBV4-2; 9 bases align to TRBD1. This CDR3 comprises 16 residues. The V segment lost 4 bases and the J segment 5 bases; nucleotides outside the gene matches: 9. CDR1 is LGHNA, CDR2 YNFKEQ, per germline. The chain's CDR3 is CASSPQEQGAYQPQHF. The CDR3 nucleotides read TGTGCCAGCAGCCCACAAGAACAGGGGGCGTATCAGCCCCAGCATTTT.

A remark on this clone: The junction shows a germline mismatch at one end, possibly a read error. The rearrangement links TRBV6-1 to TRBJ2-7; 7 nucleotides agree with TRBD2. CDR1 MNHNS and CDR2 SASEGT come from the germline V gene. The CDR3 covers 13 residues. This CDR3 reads CASRESGTGEQYF. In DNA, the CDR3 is TGTGCTAGCAGGGAAAGCGGGACGGGGGAGCAGTACTTC.

CDR3 bases: TGTGCCAGCAGCCTGGCGACTAGCGGGAGATCGAACAATGAGCAGTTCTTC. This encodes CASSLATSGRSNNEQFF. The V gene is TRBV7-9, the J gene TRBJ2-1; TRBD2 matches at 12 bases. CDR1 is SEHNR, CDR2 FQNEAQ, per germline (reference sequence). V was pared by 5 bases and J by 5 bases, with 10 bases of the junction left unmatched. The CDR3 totals 17 residues.

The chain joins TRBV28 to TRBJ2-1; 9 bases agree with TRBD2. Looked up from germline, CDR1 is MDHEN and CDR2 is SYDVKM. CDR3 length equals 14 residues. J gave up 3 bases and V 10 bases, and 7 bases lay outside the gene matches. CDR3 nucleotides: TGTGCCACGGGGGGGCGGGAGGGCTACAATGAGCAGTTCTTC. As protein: CATGGREGYNEQFF. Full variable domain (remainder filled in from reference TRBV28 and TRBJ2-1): DVKVTQSSRYLVKRTGEKVFLECVQDMDHENMFWYRQDPGLGLRLIYFSYDVKMKEKGDIPEGYSVSREKKERFSLILESASTNQTSMYLCATGGREGYNEQFFGPGTRLTVL.

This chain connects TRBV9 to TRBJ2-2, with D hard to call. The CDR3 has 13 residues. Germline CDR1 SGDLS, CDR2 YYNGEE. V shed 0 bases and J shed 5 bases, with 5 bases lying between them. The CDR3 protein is CASSVAVTGELFF. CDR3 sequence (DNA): TGTGCCAGCAGCGTAGCGGTAACCGGGGAGCTGTTTTTT.

The chain's CDR3 is CASSRRTSGRASPDTQYF. The DNA for the CDR3 is TGTGCCAGCAGTCGCAGGACTAGCGGGAGGGCCTCCCCAGATACGCAGTATTTT. The V call is TRBV27, the J call TRBJ2-3, with 15 bases fitting TRBD2. This CDR3 has 18 residues. Germline V gene data show CDR1 as MNHEY and CDR2 as SMNVEV (reference sequence). With 5 bases clipped from V and 4 bases from J, the junction kept 10 bases outside the gene matches.

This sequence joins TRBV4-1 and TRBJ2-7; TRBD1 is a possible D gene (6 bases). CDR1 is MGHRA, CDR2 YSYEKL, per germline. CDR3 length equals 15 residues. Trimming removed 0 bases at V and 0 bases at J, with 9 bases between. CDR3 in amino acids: CASSQDRGLSYEQYF. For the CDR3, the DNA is TGCGCCAGCAGCCAAGACAGGGGCCTCTCCTACGAGCAGTACTTC.

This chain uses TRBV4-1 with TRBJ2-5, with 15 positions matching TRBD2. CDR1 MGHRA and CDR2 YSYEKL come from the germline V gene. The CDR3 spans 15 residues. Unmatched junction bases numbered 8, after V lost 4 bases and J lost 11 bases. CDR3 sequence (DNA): TGCGCCAGCAGCCGCGGACTAGCGGGAGGGGGGGAGCAGTACTTC. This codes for CASSRGLAGGGEQYF.

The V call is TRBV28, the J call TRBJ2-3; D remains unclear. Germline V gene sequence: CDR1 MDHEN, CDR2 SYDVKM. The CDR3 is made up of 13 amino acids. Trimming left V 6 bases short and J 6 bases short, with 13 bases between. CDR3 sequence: CASSRDKTDTQYF. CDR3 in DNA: TGTGCCAGCAGCCGCGATAAAACGGATACGCAGTATTTT.

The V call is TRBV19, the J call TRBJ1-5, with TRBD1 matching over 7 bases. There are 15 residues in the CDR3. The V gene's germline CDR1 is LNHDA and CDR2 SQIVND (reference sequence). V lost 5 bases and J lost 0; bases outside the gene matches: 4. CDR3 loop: CASSPTGASNQPQHF. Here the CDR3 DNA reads TGTGCCAGTAGTCCTACAGGGGCTAGCAATCAGCCCCAGCATTTT. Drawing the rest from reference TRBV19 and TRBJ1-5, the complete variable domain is DGGITQSPKYLFRKEGQNVTLSCEQNLNHDAMYWYRQDPGQGLRLIYYSQIVNDFQKGDIAEGYSVSREKKESFPLTVTSAQKNPTAFYLCASSPTGASNQPQHFGDGTRLSIL.

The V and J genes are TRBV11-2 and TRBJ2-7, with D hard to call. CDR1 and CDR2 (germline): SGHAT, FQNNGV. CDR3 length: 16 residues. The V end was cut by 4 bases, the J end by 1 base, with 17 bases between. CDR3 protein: CASSYDSSYPSYEQYF. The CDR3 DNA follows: TGTGCCAGCAGCTACGACTCATCATACCCATCCTACGAGCAGTACTTC.

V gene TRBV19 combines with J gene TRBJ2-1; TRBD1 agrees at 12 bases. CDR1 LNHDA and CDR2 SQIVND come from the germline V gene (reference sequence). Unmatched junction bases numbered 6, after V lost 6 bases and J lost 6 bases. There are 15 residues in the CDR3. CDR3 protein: CASSRDRGRFNEQFF. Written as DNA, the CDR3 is TGTGCCAGTAGCAGGGACAGGGGGCGCTTCAATGAGCAGTTCTTC.

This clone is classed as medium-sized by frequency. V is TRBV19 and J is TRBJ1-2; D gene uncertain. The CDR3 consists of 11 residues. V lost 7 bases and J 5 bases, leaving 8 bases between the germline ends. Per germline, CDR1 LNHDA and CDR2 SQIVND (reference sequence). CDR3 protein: CASMERYGYTF. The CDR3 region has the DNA TGTGCCAGTATGGAGAGATATGGCTACACCTTC.

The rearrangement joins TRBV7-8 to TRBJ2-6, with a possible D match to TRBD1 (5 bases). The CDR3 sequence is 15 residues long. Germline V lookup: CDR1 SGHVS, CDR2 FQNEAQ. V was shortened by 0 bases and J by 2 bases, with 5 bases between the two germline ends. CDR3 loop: CASSLAGAGANVLTF. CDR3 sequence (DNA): TGTGCCAGCAGCTTAGCAGGGGCTGGGGCCAACGTCCTGACTTTC.

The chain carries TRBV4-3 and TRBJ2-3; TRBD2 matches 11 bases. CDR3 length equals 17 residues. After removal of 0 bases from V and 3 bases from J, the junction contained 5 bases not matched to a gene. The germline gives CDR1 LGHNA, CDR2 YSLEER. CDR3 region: CASSQDRLAGGTDTQYF. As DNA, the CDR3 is TGCGCCAGCAGCCAAGATCGATTAGCGGGAGGGACAGATACGCAGTATTTT.

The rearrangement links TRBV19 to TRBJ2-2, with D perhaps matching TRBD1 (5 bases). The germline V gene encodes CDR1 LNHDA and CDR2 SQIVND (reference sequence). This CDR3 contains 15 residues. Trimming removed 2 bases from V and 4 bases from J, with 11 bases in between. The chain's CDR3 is CASSIQGSITGELFF. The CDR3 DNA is TGTGCCAGTAGTATACAGGGTTCGATCACCGGGGAGCTGTTTTTT.

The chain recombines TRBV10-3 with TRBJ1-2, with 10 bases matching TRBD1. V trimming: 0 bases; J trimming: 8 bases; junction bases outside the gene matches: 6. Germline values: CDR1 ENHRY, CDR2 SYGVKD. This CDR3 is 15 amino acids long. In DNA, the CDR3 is TGTGCCATCAGTGAGTCACCCGGGACAGGGGTCGGCTACACCTTC. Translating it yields CAISESPGTGVGYTF.

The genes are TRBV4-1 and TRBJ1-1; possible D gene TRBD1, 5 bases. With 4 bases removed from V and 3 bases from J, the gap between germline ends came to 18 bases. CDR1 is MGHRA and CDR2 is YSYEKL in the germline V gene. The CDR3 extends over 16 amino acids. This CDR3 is CASSPSPPSGYTEAFF. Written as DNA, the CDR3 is TGCGCCAGCAGCCCTTCCCCCCCGTCAGGGTACACTGAAGCTTTCTTT.

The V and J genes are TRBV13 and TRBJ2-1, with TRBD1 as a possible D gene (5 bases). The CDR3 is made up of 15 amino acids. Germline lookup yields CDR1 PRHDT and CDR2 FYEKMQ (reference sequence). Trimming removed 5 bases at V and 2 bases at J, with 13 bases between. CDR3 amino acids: CASSPRQPAYNEQFF. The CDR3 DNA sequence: TGTGCCAGCAGCCCGAGACAGCCGGCCTACAATGAGCAGTTCTTC.

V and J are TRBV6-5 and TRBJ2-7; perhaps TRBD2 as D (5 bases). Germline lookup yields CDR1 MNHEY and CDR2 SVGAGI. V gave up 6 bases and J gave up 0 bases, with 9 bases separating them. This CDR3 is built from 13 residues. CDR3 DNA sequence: TGTGCCAGCAGGACTACCCTCTCCTACGAGCAGTACTTC. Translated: CASRTTLSYEQYF.